This record concerns one TCR beta chain sequence. What it recognizes is unknown. CDR1 and CDR2 from the germline V gene are LNHDA and SQIVND (reference sequence). Trimming removed 6 bases from V and 6 bases from J; junction bases left unmatched: 6. The length of the CDR3 is 13 residues. The sample comes from a study of Graves' ophthalmopathy and Graves' hyperthyroidism. Study-wide context: Hyperthyroidism showing no ophthalmopathy within 18 months of follow-up was stable.

Aged 18 to 65, hyperthyroidism patients had been newly diagnosed, with under 2 months' duration. Scientists amplified the TCR beta CDR3 regions from RNA transcripts. Amplification began with first-round RT-PCR using HTBI primers, then second-round multiplex PCR was performed. One entry per CDR3 protein, called by TCRdb with MiXCR from the multiplex PCR reads. The profile covers 580,000 or so distinct CDR3 sequences, with roughly 40% appearing a single time and 4% to 5% taken by the ten largest. Study outcomes and limitations: Ophthalmopathy was separated from stable hyperthyroidism by a 13-signature model with over 85% sensitivity and about 79% specificity. The majority of expanded thyroid clonotypes above 0.001 frequency also occurred in blood.

The chain combines TRBV19 with TRBJ2-3, with 7 bases lining up with TRBD2. The source of this sequence is an adult man with Graves' hyperthyroidism. Sequences were obtained from peripheral blood or thyroid tissue (not recorded which). The chain's CDR3 is CASRREGKDTQYF. CDR3 nucleotides: TGTGCCAGTAGAAGGGAGGGAAAGGATACGCAGTATTTT.